The rows below give T cell receptor beta chains drawn from one sample of a study of spatial heterogeneity in lung cancer. TCRdb independently ran MiXCR on the 5' RACE reads; one entry per CDR3 protein. The data show about 12,000 distinct CDR3 sequences, roughly an eighth seen once. The sequencing here drew on PBMCs, taken at surgery. These receptors were taken from a female donor with early-stage non-small cell lung cancer. Both conserved end residues are part of each CDR3. D genes are given only for firm matches. Clone size appears in some rows only: once, few, many, or a class for an expanded clone.

d_gene	abundance	v_gene	j_gene	CDR3aa	CDR3nt
.	.	TRBV7-9	TRBJ1-1	CASVGIGAGWTEAFF	TGTGCCAGCGTCGGAATTGGGGCAGGGTGGACTGAAGCTTTCTTT
TRBD2	.	TRBV5-1	TRBJ2-6	CASSYGTTGANVLTF	TGCGCCAGCAGCTACGGGACTACTGGGGCCAACGTCCTGACTTTC
TRBD2	few	TRBV6-4	TRBJ2-7	CASNRTSGPFGLHEQYF	TGTGCCAGCAATAGGACTAGCGGTCCTTTCGGGCTGCACGAGCAGTACTTC
.	many	TRBV14	TRBJ2-7	CASSQSTYEQYF	TGTGCCAGCAGCCAGTCTACCTACGAGCAGTACTTC
.	medium-sized	TRBV12-3/TRBV12-4	TRBJ2-7	CASSSDFGYEQYF	TGTGCCAGCAGTTCCGATTTCGGATACGAGCAGTACTTC
.	.	TRBV28	TRBJ2-7	CASSRHVVPYEQYF	TGTGCCAGCAGTCGACACGTTGTCCCCTACGAGCAGTACTTC
TRBD2	many	TRBV6-2/TRBV6-3	TRBJ2-1	CASSYVASGPSANEQFF	TGTGCCAGCAGTTACGTCGCTAGCGGGCCGAGTGCGAATGAGCAGTTCTTC
TRBD2	medium-sized	TRBV10-3	TRBJ2-3	CAISELAGGPLGTDTQYF	TGTGCCATCAGTGAACTAGCGGGAGGTCCTCTGGGCACAGATACGCAGTATTTT
.	many	TRBV7-9	TRBJ2-3	CASSLEQRSTDTQYF	TGTGCCAGCAGCTTAGAACAGCGTTCCACAGATACGCAGTATTTT
.	many	TRBV27	TRBJ1-5	CASSLWGGNQPQHF	TGTGCCAGCAGTTTATGGGGAGGCAATCAGCCCCAGCATTTT
.	few	TRBV2	TRBJ2-1	CASSEVVEQFF	TGTGCCAGCAGTGAAGTTGTTGAGCAGTTCTTC
.	.	TRBV29-1	TRBJ2-1	CSVKAGPEQFF	TGCAGCGTTAAGGCAGGGCCTGAGCAGTTCTTC
TRBD1	many	TRBV6-5	TRBJ1-2	CASSYSGTGSYGYTF	TGTGCCAGCAGTTACTCGGGGACAGGGAGCTATGGCTACACCTTC
TRBD1	.	TRBV27	TRBJ1-3	CASRTGDGNTIYF	TGTGCCAGCAGGACAGGGGATGGAAACACCATATATTTT
TRBD2	many	TRBV25-1	TRBJ2-7	CASSPRRTSGSVSEQYF	TGTGCCAGCAGTCCCCGCCGGACTAGCGGGAGTGTTTCCGAGCAGTACTTC
.	.	TRBV20-1	TRBJ1-5	CSAAGTPNYSNQPQHF	TGCAGTGCCGCCGGGACACCGAACTATAGCAATCAGCCCCAGCATTTT
.	.	TRBV3-1	TRBJ2-7	CASSQRFRKGSEQYF	TGTGCCAGCAGCCAGAGATTTAGAAAGGGGTCCGAGCAGTACTTC
.	medium-sized	TRBV5-1	TRBJ2-7	CASSFAGLYEQYF	TGCGCCAGCAGCTTCGCTGGGCTCTACGAGCAGTACTTC
TRBD1	many	TRBV28	TRBJ2-7	CASSSPSGTGPSGEQYF	TGTGCCAGCAGTTCCCCCTCCGGGACAGGGCCTTCGGGGGAGCAGTACTTC
.	many	TRBV7-9	TRBJ2-3	CASSLTDTQYF	TGTGCCAGCAGCTTAACGGATACGCAGTATTTT
.	few	TRBV29-1	TRBJ2-2	CSVGGNTGELFF	TGCAGCGTTGGTGGGAACACCGGGGAGCTGTTTTTT
.	many	TRBV20-1	TRBJ2-1	CSASRQGGFQGNEQFF	TGCAGTGCTAGCCGGCAGGGCGGCTTTCAAGGCAATGAGCAGTTCTTC
.	many	TRBV12-3/TRBV12-4	TRBJ2-5	CASSLRRGQETQYF	TGTGCCAGCAGTTTAAGGCGGGGTCAAGAGACCCAGTACTTC
TRBD2	few	TRBV2	TRBJ2-1	CASSSGTRQYNEQFF	TGTGCCAGCAGTTCCGGGACTAGGCAGTACAATGAGCAGTTCTTC
TRBD2	many	TRBV7-2	TRBJ2-5	CASSAAGAGETQYF	TGTGCCAGCAGCGCAGCGGGGGCGGGGGAGACCCAGTACTTC
.	many	TRBV7-2	TRBJ2-1	CASSVLNEQFF	TGTGCCAGCAGCGTACTCAATGAGCAGTTCTTC
.	many	TRBV29-1	TRBJ2-1	CSVEGDLGTFNEQFF	TGCAGCGTCGAGGGGGATCTAGGGACATTCAATGAGCAGTTCTTC
TRBD2	many	TRBV29-1	TRBJ2-1	CSVGSTSGGVEQFF	TGCAGCGTTGGATCTACTAGCGGGGGGGTTGAGCAGTTCTTC
.	.	TRBV7-2	TRBJ2-6	CASSYNSGANVLTF	TGTGCCAGCAGCTATAACTCTGGGGCCAACGTCCTGACTTTC
.	.	TRBV5-4	TRBJ2-7	CASSLDERPYEQYF	TGTGCCAGCAGCTTGGACGAGCGGCCCTACGAGCAGTACTTC
.	medium-sized	TRBV12-5	TRBJ1-1	CASGFGQRGVQLLYTEAFF	TGTGCTAGTGGTTTCGGCCAAAGGGGGGTTCAATTGTTGTACACTGAAGCTTTCTTT
TRBD2	many	TRBV3-1	TRBJ2-3	CASSQDLAGGSDTQYF	TGTGCCAGCAGCCAAGATCTAGCGGGGGGGTCAGATACGCAGTATTTT
.	.	TRBV6-2/TRBV6-3	TRBJ2-7	CASSYSAGAAYEQYF	TGTGCCAGCAGTTACTCTGCAGGGGCGGCCTACGAGCAGTACTTC
.	few	TRBV20-1	TRBJ1-1	CSARDPRRDTEAFF	TGCAGTGCTAGAGACCCGAGACGGGACACTGAAGCTTTCTTT
.	many	TRBV20-1	TRBJ2-7	CSATFSATGSYEQYF	TGCAGTGCTACCTTCTCAGCGACTGGCTCCTACGAGCAGTACTTC
TRBD1	few	TRBV29-1	TRBJ1-1	CSFLGQGRTEAFF	TGCAGCTTCCTAGGACAGGGAAGGACTGAAGCTTTCTTT
.	.	TRBV7-3	TRBJ2-2	CASSLASDTGELFF	TGTGCCAGCAGCTTGGCGTCGGACACCGGGGAGCTGTTTTTT
TRBD2	many	TRBV5-1	TRBJ2-7	CASSLLPGLSYEQYF	TGCGCCAGCAGCTTGCTTCCGGGACTATCCTACGAGCAGTACTTC
.	medium-sized	TRBV15	TRBJ2-5	CATGRDSQETQYF	TGTGCCACCGGGAGGGACAGCCAAGAGACCCAGTACTTC
.	medium-sized	TRBV4-3	TRBJ2-1	CASSQEAENEQFF	TGCGCCAGCAGCCAAGAAGCGGAGAATGAGCAGTTCTTC
.	many	TRBV5-6	TRBJ2-7	CASSSRVRASLSYEQYF	TGTGCCAGCAGCTCAAGGGTTAGGGCCAGCCTCTCCTACGAGCAGTACTTC
.	many	TRBV2	TRBJ2-3	CASSLEGGKSRTQYF	TGTGCCAGCAGTTTGGAAGGGGGGAAGAGTCGTACGCAGTATTTT
.	.	TRBV20-1	TRBJ2-7	CSAGLPRGYEQYF	TGCAGTGCGGGGCTCCCTAGGGGCTACGAGCAGTACTTC
TRBD1	many	TRBV7-3	TRBJ1-1	CASSLRAGTGALNTEAFF	TGTGCCAGCAGCTTAAGAGCCGGGACAGGGGCCTTGAACACTGAAGCTTTCTTT
.	.	TRBV12-3/TRBV12-4	TRBJ2-5	CASSLRETQYF	TGTGCCAGCAGTTTAAGGGAGACCCAGTACTTC
.	many	TRBV10-1	TRBJ2-7	CASSDLGLAYEQYF	TGCGCCAGCAGTGATTTGGGCCTGGCCTACGAGCAGTACTTC
TRBD1	.	TRBV6-5	TRBJ1-1	CASKTGEYTEAFF	TGTGCCAGCAAGACAGGGGAGTACACTGAAGCTTTCTTT
.	medium-sized	TRBV29-1	TRBJ2-3	CSVDNSVDTQYF	TGCAGCGTTGATAACTCAGTAGATACGCAGTATTTT
.	medium-sized	TRBV29-1	TRBJ2-5	CSVGDQETQYF	TGCAGCGTTGGGGACCAAGAGACCCAGTACTTC
.	medium-sized	TRBV7-2	TRBJ1-6	CASSLNNSPLHF	TGTGCCAGCAGCCTCAATAATTCACCCCTCCACTTT
.	medium-sized	TRBV23-1	TRBJ1-2	CASNRAGTNYGYTF	TGCGCCAGCAATAGAGCCGGGACCAACTATGGCTACACCTTC
.	many	TRBV21-1	TRBJ2-7	CASSKKGAGANEQYF	TGTGCCAGCAGCAAAAAAGGAGCGGGAGCGAACGAGCAGTACTTC
.	few	TRBV29-1	TRBJ1-1	CSVLTAGEGGMNTEAFF	TGCAGCGTCTTAACGGCAGGGGAAGGCGGTATGAACACTGAAGCTTTCTTT
.	many	TRBV5-4	TRBJ2-7	CASSLWGLAYEQYF	TGTGCCAGCAGCTTGTGGGGACTGGCCTACGAGCAGTACTTC
.	many	TRBV3-1	TRBJ2-7	CASSPSGRGYEQYF	TGTGCCAGCAGCCCGTCAGGGCGGGGCTACGAGCAGTACTTC
.	medium-sized	TRBV20-1	TRBJ2-1	CSARKPFNEQFF	TGCAGTGCTAGAAAACCCTTCAATGAGCAGTTCTTC
.	.	TRBV15	TRBJ2-3	CATSGLYTPTDTQYF	TGTGCCACCAGCGGACTATACACACCCACAGATACGCAGTATTTT
.	medium-sized	TRBV29-1	TRBJ2-1	CSVDKRARRGKTYNEQFF	TGCAGCGTTGATAAGCGGGCTAGACGGGGGAAGACCTACAATGAGCAGTTCTTC